This T cell receptor beta chain was observed in a study of T cells after yellow fever vaccination (dated by TCRdb to between 2018 and 2020). Study-level background: The SMART-Seq v4 Ultra Low Input RNA kit was used to prepare libraries from fractions with low cell numbers. Bulk TCR alpha and beta repertoires were sequenced longitudinally to track T-cell clones before and after primary and booster YFV17D yellow fever vaccination. Blood was drawn at multiple timepoints before and after primary and secondary immunization, with bulk PBMC replicates and cell subsets isolated. Two healthy male donors made up the cohort, one aged 18 to 30 years and the other aged 30 to 40 years. Broader findings and caveats from the paper: Compared with the primary T-cell response, the secondary T-cell response was weaker but faster, peaking on day 5 rather than day 15. Computational filtering was needed because FACS-sorted repertoires could contain abundant contaminating clonotypes from the bulk population. Most clones expanded after primary vaccination were re-detected after the booster (about 96% of CD4 and around 88% of CD8), suggesting broad memory maintenance. A small share of clonotypes occurred in both CD4 and CD8 compartments, likely arising from convergent recombination. Because only two donors were included in the study, the extent to which the findings can be generalized is limited.

Reading from cysteine to phenylalanine, the CDR3 counts 11 amino acids. The entry retains the CDR3 DNA only, 33 bases that are in frame from base 1. V and J are truncated by 7 bases and 2 bases respectively, leaving an intervening sequence of 6 bases. The treatment or condition label for this specimen denotes: live attenuated yellow fever vaccine strain. A standard Ficoll-Paque protocol was used to isolate PBMCs from peripheral blood. Dynabeads CD4 and CD8 positive selection kits were used to isolate CD4 and CD8 T-cell fractions. TriZol was used to extract RNA from bulk PBMCs, CD4 and CD8 fractions, and dextramer-positive and dextramer-negative fractions. This clonotype has a count of ten or more. The clone's antigen remains unknown. No per-base quality is available; no much larger clone lies one base away. The data were produced on an Illumina NovaSeq 6000. TCR cDNA was made using 5'RACE template switching, a step that added a universal primer site and unique molecular identifiers. Priming for cDNA synthesis came from both the TCR alpha and TCR beta constant segments. Library amplification used two PCR steps, and the second PCR step added sample barcodes and sequencing adapters. Sequencing of the libraries was done on either Illumina HiSeq 2500 (2x100 bp) or NovaSeq (2x150 bp). Turning to the authors' computational methods: MIGEC was used to demultiplex reads and collapse the reads into UMI consensus sequences, and MiXCR was used for V(D)J alignment. Vaccine-responding clonotypes were defined with edgeR using replicate PBMC samples, requiring FDR below 0.01 and a log2 fold change above 5 up to day 15. Each bulk clonotype was labeled CD4 or CD8 based on which sequenced repertoire, CD4 or CD8, contained the clonotype at higher abundance. Through fastp at Q25 and MiXCR, TCRdb rebuilt clones from the public reads, retaining in-frame beta chains. Rows matching on CDR3 protein sequence are summarized as one entry with the most common DNA and genes. TCRdb, not the authors, supplied the V and J calls. Here the sample has around 340,000 distinct CDR3 sequences; around 12% occur a single time. The top ten hold roughly 3% of the sample.

The sequencing used CD4+ T cells sorted from PBMCs, collected 15 days after the yellow fever booster vaccination. This clonotype was obtained from a man between 18 and 35 years old who received the YFV17D yellow fever vaccine. In this chain, TRBV12-3 or TRBV12-4 is recombined with TRBJ2-7, with the D call tentatively TRBD1 or TRBD2, each fitting 5 bases. In nucleotides, the sequence is TGTGCCAGCATGGGGGCCTACGAGCAGTACTTC. This sequence encodes CASMGAYEQYF.